Listed below are T cell receptor beta chains from one sample, sequenced in a study of blood T cells in healthy people across ages. A single record per CDR3 protein comes from TCRdb applying MiXCR to the 5' RACE reads. The sample yields 1.5 million to 2 million distinct CDR3 sequences, 25% to 30% seen once. Sequenced material: blood. These receptors were taken from a woman in her thirties in good health. CDR3s include the opening cysteine and the closing phenylalanine or tryptophan. D genes are given only for firm matches. Size values are once, few and many counts, or a class for expanded clones, and some rows have none.

CIAPLDRVKETQYF	TGCATTGCCCCCCTGGACAGGGTTAAGGAGACCCAGTACTTC	TRBD1	TRBV20-1	TRBJ2-5	.
CAISKSWTGGYEQYF	TGTGCCATCAGTAAATCGTGGACAGGGGGCTACGAGCAGTACTTC	TRBD1	TRBV10-3	TRBJ2-7	few
CATSDSSGPGELFF	TGTGCCACCAGTGATTCGTCTGGGCCCGGGGAGCTGTTTTTT	.	TRBV24-1	TRBJ2-2	.
CASSAGLAGGVSTDTQYF	TGTGCCAGCAGTGCCGGACTAGCGGGGGGCGTTAGCACAGATACGCAGTATTTT	TRBD2	TRBV6-1	TRBJ2-3	few
CSVDTASGANVLTF	TGCAGCGTTGATACGGCCTCTGGGGCCAACGTCCTGACTTTC	.	TRBV29-1	TRBJ2-6	.
CASSGSRTDYGYTF	TGTGCCAGCAGTGGATCAAGAACTGACTATGGCTACACCTTC	.	TRBV2	TRBJ1-2	few
CSVVDGLGSYNEQFF	TGCAGCGTTGTTGATGGGTTGGGGTCCTACAATGAGCAGTTCTTC	.	TRBV29-1	TRBJ2-1	many
CASSFSRGKVDAQYF	TGTGCCAGCAGTTTCTCCAGGGGGAAGGTAGATGCGCAGTATTTT	TRBD1	TRBV12-3/TRBV12-4	TRBJ2-3	.
CASSQVRWGSPYNEQFF	TGTGCCAGCAGCCAAGTCCGATGGGGGAGCCCCTACAATGAGCAGTTCTTC	.	TRBV3-1	TRBJ2-1	.
CASSLGEGGTDTQYF	TGTGCCAGCAGCCTTGGGGAGGGGGGCACAGATACGCAGTATTTT	.	TRBV4-2	TRBJ2-3	few
CASNAAGETQYF	TGTGCCAGCAATGCAGCCGGAGAGACCCAGTACTTC	.	TRBV6-5	TRBJ2-5	.
CASTRGTAYGYTF	TGTGCCAGCACTCGGGGGACAGCCTATGGCTACACCTTC	TRBD1	TRBV6-5	TRBJ1-2	.
CSARPRQGGLNEQFF	TGCAGTGCTAGACCTCGACAGGGGGGATTAAATGAGCAGTTCTTC	TRBD1	TRBV20-1	TRBJ2-1	many
CASSSLKGRESSTNEKLFF	TGTGCCAGCAGCTCGCTCAAGGGACGAGAGTCTTCAACTAATGAAAAACTGTTTTTT	.	TRBV11-2	TRBJ1-4	.
CVSRPTSVETQYF	TGTGTCAGCAGACCTACTAGCGTCGAGACCCAGTACTTC	TRBD2	TRBV12-3/TRBV12-4	TRBJ2-5	.
CASSDAGSPTFYEQFF	TGTGCCAGCAGTGACGCTGGTAGCCCTACTTTCTACGAGCAGTTCTTC	.	TRBV6-4	TRBJ2-1	few
CASSQNRDADGYTF	TGCGCCAGCAGCCAAAACCGGGACGCCGATGGCTACACCTTC	.	TRBV4-3	TRBJ1-2	few
CASSTPRGASTDTQYF	TGTGCCAGCAGCACCCCCCGGGGGGCTAGCACAGATACGCAGTATTTT	.	TRBV11-2	TRBJ2-3	.
CASRRVDEQYF	TGTGCCAGCAGACGGGTGGACGAGCAGTACTTC	.	TRBV28	TRBJ2-7	many
CASRQAGSSYNEQYF	TGCGCCAGCAGACAAGCAGGGAGCTCCTACAATGAGCAGTACTTC	.	TRBV5-1	TRBJ2-7	.